This T cell receptor beta chain came from a study of CXCR3-negative and CXCR3-positive naive CD8 T cells. TRB cDNA libraries were made by UMI-labeled 5' RACE. TCRdb re-called the 5' RACE reads and gives one entry per CDR3 protein, without DNA. The table lists around 34,000 distinct CDR3 sequences. This CDR3 comprises 15 residues. Per germline, CDR1 MDHEN and CDR2 SYDVKM. The sequencing sample was made of memory CD8+ T cells from blood. V usage is TRBV28 and J usage is TRBJ2-5; TCRdb calls TRBD1, which cannot be checked without DNA. The source of this sequence is a human donor in good health. Some clones in this sample may be carry-over from other donors' samples. The CDR3 here is CASSPGESKGETQYF.